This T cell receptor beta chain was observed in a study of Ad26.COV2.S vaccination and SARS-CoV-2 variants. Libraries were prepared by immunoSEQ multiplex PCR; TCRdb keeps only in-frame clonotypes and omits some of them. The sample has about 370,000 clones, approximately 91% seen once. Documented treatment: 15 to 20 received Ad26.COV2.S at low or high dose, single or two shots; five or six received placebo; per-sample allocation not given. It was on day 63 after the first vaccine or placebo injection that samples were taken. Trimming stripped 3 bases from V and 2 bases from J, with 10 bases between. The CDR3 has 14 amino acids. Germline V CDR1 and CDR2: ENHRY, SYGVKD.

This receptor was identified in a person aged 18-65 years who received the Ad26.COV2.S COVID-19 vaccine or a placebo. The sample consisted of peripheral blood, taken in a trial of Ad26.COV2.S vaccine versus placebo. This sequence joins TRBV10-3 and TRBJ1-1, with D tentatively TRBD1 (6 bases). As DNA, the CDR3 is TGTGCCATCAGTGATCTAGGGGGAAACACTGAAGCTTTCTTT. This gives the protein CAISDLGGNTEAFF.